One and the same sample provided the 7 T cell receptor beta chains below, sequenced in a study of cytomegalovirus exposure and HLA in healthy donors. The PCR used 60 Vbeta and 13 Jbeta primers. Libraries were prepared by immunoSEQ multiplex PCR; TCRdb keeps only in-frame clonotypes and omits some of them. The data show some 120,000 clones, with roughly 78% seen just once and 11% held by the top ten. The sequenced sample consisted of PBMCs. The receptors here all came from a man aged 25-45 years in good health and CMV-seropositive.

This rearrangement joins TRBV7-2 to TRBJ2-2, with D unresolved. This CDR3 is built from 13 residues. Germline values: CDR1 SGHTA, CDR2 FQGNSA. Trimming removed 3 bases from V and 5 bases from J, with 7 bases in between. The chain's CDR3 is CASSFSSTGELFF. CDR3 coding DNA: TGTGCCAGCAGCTTTTCCAGTACCGGGGAGCTGTTTTTT.

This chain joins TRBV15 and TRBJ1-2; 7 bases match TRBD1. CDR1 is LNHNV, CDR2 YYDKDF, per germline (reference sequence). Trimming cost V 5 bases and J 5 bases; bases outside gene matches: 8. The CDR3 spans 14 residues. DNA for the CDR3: TGTGCCACCAGCGTGACGATACAGGGGTATGGCTACACCTTC. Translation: CATSVTIQGYGYTF. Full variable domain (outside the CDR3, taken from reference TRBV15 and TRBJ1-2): DAMVIQNPRYQVTQFGKPVTLSCSQTLNHNVMYWYQQKSSQAPKLLFHYYDKDFNNEADTPDNFQSRRPNTSFCFLDIRSPGLGDTAMYLCATSVTIQGYGYTFGSGTRLTVV.

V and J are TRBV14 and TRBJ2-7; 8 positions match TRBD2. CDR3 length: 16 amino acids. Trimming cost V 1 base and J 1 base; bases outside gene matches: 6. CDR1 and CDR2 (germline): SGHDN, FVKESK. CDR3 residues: CASSQAYRGRSYEQYF. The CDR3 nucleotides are TGTGCCAGCAGCCAAGCTTACCGCGGGAGGTCCTACGAGCAGTACTTC.

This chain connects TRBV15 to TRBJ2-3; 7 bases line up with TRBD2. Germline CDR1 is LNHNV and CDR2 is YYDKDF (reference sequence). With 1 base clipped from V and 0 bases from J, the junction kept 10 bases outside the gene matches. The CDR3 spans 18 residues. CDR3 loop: CATSRGQLGLLSTDTQYF. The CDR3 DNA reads TGTGCCACCAGCAGAGGACAGTTGGGACTACTTAGCACAGATACGCAGTATTTT.

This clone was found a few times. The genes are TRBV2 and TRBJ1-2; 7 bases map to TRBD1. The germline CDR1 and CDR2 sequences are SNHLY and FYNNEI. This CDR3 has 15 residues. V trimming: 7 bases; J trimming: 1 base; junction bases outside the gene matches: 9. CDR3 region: CASKLLRDSNYGYTF. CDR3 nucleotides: TGTGCCAGCAAGTTGCTCCGGGACAGTAACTATGGCTACACCTTC.

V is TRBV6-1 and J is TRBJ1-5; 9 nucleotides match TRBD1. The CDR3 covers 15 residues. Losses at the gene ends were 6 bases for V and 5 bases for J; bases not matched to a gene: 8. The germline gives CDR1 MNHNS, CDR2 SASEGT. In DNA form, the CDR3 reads TGTGCCAGCAGGGGAAGGACAGGGGCGCATCAGCCCCAGCATTTT. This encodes CASRGRTGAHQPQHF.

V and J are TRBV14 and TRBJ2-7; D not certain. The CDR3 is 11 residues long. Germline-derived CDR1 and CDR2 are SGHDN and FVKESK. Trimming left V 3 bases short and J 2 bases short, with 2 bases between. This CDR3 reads CASSHTYEQYF. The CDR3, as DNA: TGTGCCAGCAGCCACACCTACGAGCAGTACTTC.